This paragraph reports one T cell receptor beta chain. What it binds is not known. Germline and junction disagree at one end, which may indicate a read error. Study processing details: The distant-metastasis classifier for papillary thyroid cancer was built from CDR3 differences across clinicopathological groups. TCRdb redid the clone calls on the PCR reads using MiXCR. The V and J calls were determined by TCRdb, not by the authors. The profile covers approximately 28,000 clones, with approximately 20% appearing a single time and under 25% taken by the ten largest. This sample is drawn from a study of metastatic and nonmetastatic thyroid tumors. Study-wide background: Repertoire comparison spanned blood and tumor or nodule tissue of malignant and benign thyroid patients.

Each patient came to thyroid surgery without any prior treatment (of any kind). The study's findings and limits: The reported finding was significantly higher TCR beta diversity in malignant thyroid tumors relative to benign nodules, in blood and tumor.

This TCR was recovered from a female donor with papillary thyroid cancer or a benign thyroid nodule (not recorded which). Some clones in this sample may be carry-over from other donors' samples. Sequencing was carried out using blood.

The CDR3 spells CSARGWRYNEQFF. The CDR3 DNA reads as TGCAGTGCTAGAGGGTGGCGGTACAATGAACAGTTCTTC. This chain connects TRBV20-1 to TRBJ2-1; D not certain. The CDR3 is 13 residues long. Germline assignment: CDR1 DFQATT and CDR2 SNEGSKA (reference sequence).